The 16 T cell receptor beta chains below come from one sample, sequenced in a study of T cell clonotyping in hematopoietic cell transplantation. Sequenced by immunoSEQ multiplex PCR; TCRdb stores in-frame clones only, minus some. The sample lists about 15,000 clones; 75% to 90% were seen once. The sequenced sample was peripheral blood mononuclear cells. These receptors came from a man in his fifties or sixties in good health. Some clones in this sample may be carry-over from other donors' samples.

V gene TRBV5-6 combines with J gene TRBJ2-5; D not certain. Trimming removed 3 bases at V and 5 bases at J, with 5 bases between. Germline V gene sequence: CDR1 SGHDT, CDR2 YYEEEE. The CDR3 contains 11 residues. CDR3 sequence: CASSYGETQYF. The CDR3 coding sequence is TGTGCCAGCAGCTATGGTGAGACCCAGTACTTC.

This clone was seen only once. The chain uses TRBV30 and TRBJ2-7, with 8 bases fitting TRBD1. The CDR3 consists of 13 residues. Losses at the gene ends were 2 bases for V and 6 bases for J; bases not matched to a gene: 6. In germline, CDR1 is GTSNPN, CDR2 SVGIG (reference sequence). The CDR3 DNA sequence: TGTGCCTGGAGTCGACAGGGGAGTGGCGAGCAGTACTTC. The encoded protein is CAWSRQGSGEQYF.

The V gene is TRBV25-1, the J gene TRBJ2-3; 9 bases fit TRBD1. This CDR3 is 14 amino acids long. With V trimmed by 8 bases and J by 3 bases, 6 bases remained unmatched. Germline V gives CDR1 MGHDK, CDR2 SYGVNS. CDR3 DNA sequence: TGTGCCAGCTCTAGACAGGGGGTTACAGATACGCAGTATTTT. Translated: CASSRQGVTDTQYF.

Here the CDR3 DNA reads TGTGCCAGCAGTGAGTTAGGGGTTCCGAGCAATCAGCCCCAGCATTTT. It specifies CASSELGVPSNQPQHF. This chain uses TRBV6-1 with TRBJ1-5; D perhaps matches TRBD1 (5 bases). Trimming cost V 3 bases and J 1 base, with 13 bases left between them. Germline V gene lookup returns CDR1 MNHNS and CDR2 SASEGT. The CDR3 totals 16 residues.

The genes are TRBV28 and TRBJ1-1; D is unclear. The ends were cut back, 5 bases at V and 4 bases at J, with 11 bases in the middle. Germline CDR1 and CDR2: MDHEN and SYDVKM. The CDR3 sequence is 13 residues long. CDR3 protein: CASSIRASTEAFF. Written as DNA, the CDR3 is TGTGCCAGCAGTATCCGGGCCAGCACTGAAGCTTTCTTT. The full variable domain, with the rest looked up from reference TRBV28 and TRBJ1-1, is DVKVTQSSRYLVKRTGEKVFLECVQDMDHENMFWYRQDPGLGLRLIYFSYDVKMKEKGDIPEGYSVSREKKERFSLILESASTNQTSMYLCASSIRASTEAFFGQGTRLTVV.

The genes are TRBV5-1 and TRBJ1-1; D gene ambiguous. CDR3 size: 13 residues. V was trimmed by 1 base and J by 1 base, leaving 5 bases between them. The germline V gene has CDR1 SGHRS and CDR2 YFSETQ. The CDR3 protein is CASSLNRNTEAFF. The DNA for the CDR3 is TGCGCCAGCAGCTTGAACAGGAACACTGAAGCTTTCTTT. Full variable domain (missing parts from reference TRBV5-1 and TRBJ1-1): KAGVTQTPRYLIKTRGQQVTLSCSPISGHRSVSWYQQTPGQGLQFLFEYFSETQRNKGNFPGRFSGRQFSNSRSEMNVSTLELGDSALYLCASSLNRNTEAFFGQGTRLTVV.

V is TRBV11-3 and J is TRBJ2-2; 7 nucleotides agree with TRBD1. The CDR3 has 16 amino acids. Germline CDR1 SGHNT, CDR2 YENEEA. Trimming removed 4 bases from V and 3 bases from J; junction bases left unmatched: 8. The CDR3 here is CASSSMGQRDTGELFF. Written as DNA, the CDR3 is TGTGCCAGCAGCTCCATGGGACAGAGGGACACCGGGGAGCTGTTTTTT.

This chain joins TRBV27 and TRBJ2-1; possibly TRBD1 or TRBD2 for D (5 bases each). Trimming cost V 0 bases and J 9 bases, with 12 bases left between them. Germline values: CDR1 MNHEY, CDR2 SMNVEV (reference sequence). The CDR3 totals 14 residues. DNA of the CDR3: TGTGCCAGCAGTTTATCGTACCCAGGGACTGAGCAGTTCTTC. It yields the protein CASSLSYPGTEQFF.

This clone came up once. The CDR3 bases are TGTGCCAGCCGAAGTTGGACAGAGTATAATTCACCCCTCCACTTT. This gives the protein CASRSWTEYNSPLHF. The V call is TRBV25-1, the J call TRBJ1-6; a possible D gene is TRBD1 (6 bases). Between the trimmed V and J ends, which lost 8 bases and 4 bases, there was a span of 15 bases. The CDR3 runs 15 residues. Germline V gene sequence: CDR1 MGHDK, CDR2 SYGVNS.

The gene calls are TRBV6-1 and TRBJ2-3; 11 bases match TRBD2. Trimming at V came to 4 bases and at J to 4 bases, leaving 1 base not matched to a gene. Germline assignment: CDR1 MNHNS and CDR2 SASEGT. The CDR3 has 14 amino acids. Here the CDR3 reads CASSGLAGPDTQYF. The DNA for the CDR3 is TGTGCCAGCAGTGGACTAGCGGGGCCAGATACGCAGTATTTT.

The chain is built from TRBV6-1 and TRBJ2-7; 9 nucleotides line up with TRBD1. CDR1 and CDR2 from the germline V gene are MNHNS and SASEGT. The length of the CDR3 is 12 residues. Trimming removed 8 bases from V and 6 bases from J; junction bases left unmatched: 5. The CDR3 loop is CASRGQGIEQYF. The CDR3 bases are TGTGCCAGCCGAGGACAGGGGATCGAGCAGTACTTC.

The V gene is TRBV27, the J gene TRBJ2-7, with D possibly called TRBD1 or TRBD2 (6 bases each). This CDR3 comprises 17 residues. Germline V gives CDR1 MNHEY, CDR2 SMNVEV (reference sequence). The ends were cut back, 2 bases at V and 1 base at J, with 18 bases in the middle. The CDR3: CASSLPSVRGDSYEQYF. The CDR3 coding sequence is TGTGCCAGCAGTTTACCTTCGGTGAGGGGGGATTCCTACGAGCAGTACTTC.

J is TRBJ2-1 and V is TRBV11-3; D might be TRBD1 or TRBD2, each matching 5 bases. Germline-derived CDR1 and CDR2 are SGHNT and YENEEA. The CDR3 is 13 amino acids. Trimming took 7 bases from V and 4 from J, leaving 11 bases between them. CDR3 DNA: TGTGCCAGCACCGGGACGAATTACAATGAGCAGTTCTTC. This encodes CASTGTNYNEQFF.

This clone was seen more than once but under ten times. The chain links TRBV14 to TRBJ1-1; D is possibly TRBD1 (6 bases). Looked up from germline, CDR1 is SGHDN and CDR2 is FVKESK. The CDR3 extends over 15 amino acids. V was trimmed by 5 bases and J by 4 bases, leaving 17 bases between them. The CDR3 bases are TGTGCCAGCAGCAGCACTTCAGGGGAGGGCACTGAAGCTTTCTTT. This sequence encodes CASSSTSGEGTEAFF. Full variable domain (missing parts from reference TRBV14 and TRBJ1-1): EAGVTQFPSHSVIEKGQTVTLRCDPISGHDNLYWYRRVMGKEIKFLLHFVKESKQDESGMPNNRFLAERTGGTYSTLKVQPAELEDSGVYFCASSSTSGEGTEAFFGQGTRLTVV.

The chain employs TRBV9 and TRBJ2-3; 7 positions match TRBD1. The junction had 5 bases not matched to a gene; V was cut back by 2 bases and J by 2 bases. CDR3 size: 15 residues. Germline V gives CDR1 SGDLS, CDR2 YYNGEE. The CDR3 DNA reads TGTGCCAGCAGCGTGACAGGGATACTCACAGATACGCAGTATTTT. As protein: CASSVTGILTDTQYF.

Only one count was recorded for this clone. The V and J genes are TRBV10-3 and TRBJ1-6; no firm D call. The CDR3 runs 14 residues. Trimming shortened V by 2 bases and J by 10 bases, and 12 bases separated the two germline ends. Germline V lookup: CDR1 ENHRY, CDR2 SYGVKD. The DNA for the CDR3 is TGTGCCATCAGTGAGGACCCGAAAAGGTCACCCCTCCACTTT. This translates into CAISEDPKRSPLHF.